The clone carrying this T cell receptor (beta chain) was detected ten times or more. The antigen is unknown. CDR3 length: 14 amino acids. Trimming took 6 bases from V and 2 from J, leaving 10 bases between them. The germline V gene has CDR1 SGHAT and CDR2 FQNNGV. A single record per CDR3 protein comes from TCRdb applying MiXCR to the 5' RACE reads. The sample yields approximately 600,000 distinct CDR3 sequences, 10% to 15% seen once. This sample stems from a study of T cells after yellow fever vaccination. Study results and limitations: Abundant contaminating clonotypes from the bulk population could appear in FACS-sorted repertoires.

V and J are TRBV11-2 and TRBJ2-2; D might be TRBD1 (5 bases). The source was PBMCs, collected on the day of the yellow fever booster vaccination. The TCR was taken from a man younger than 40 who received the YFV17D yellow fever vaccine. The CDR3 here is CASRKQVNTGELFF. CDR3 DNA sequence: TGTGCCAGCAGGAAACAGGTTAACACCGGGGAGCTGTTTTTT.